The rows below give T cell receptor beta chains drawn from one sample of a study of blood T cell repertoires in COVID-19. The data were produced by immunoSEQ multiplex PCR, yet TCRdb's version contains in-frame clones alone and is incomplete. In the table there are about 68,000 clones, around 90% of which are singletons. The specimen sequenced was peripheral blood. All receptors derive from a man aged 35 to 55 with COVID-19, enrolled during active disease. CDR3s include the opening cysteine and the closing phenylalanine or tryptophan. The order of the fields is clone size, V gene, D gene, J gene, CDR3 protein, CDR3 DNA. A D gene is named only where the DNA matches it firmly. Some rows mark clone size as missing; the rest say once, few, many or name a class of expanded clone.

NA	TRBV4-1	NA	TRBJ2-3	CASSQKTESTDTQYF	TGCGCCAGCAGCCAAAAGACAGAGAGCACAGATACGCAGTATTTT
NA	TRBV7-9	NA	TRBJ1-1	CASSAGGREAFF	TGTGCCAGCAGCGCCGGGGGGAGAGAAGCTTTCTTT
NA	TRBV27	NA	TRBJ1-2	CASRDGSNYGYTF	TGTGCCAGCAGAGACGGGAGTAACTATGGCTACACCTTC
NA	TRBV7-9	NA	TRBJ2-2	CASSLVGDRSGELFF	TGTGCCAGCAGCTTAGTAGGGGATCGATCCGGGGAGCTGTTTTTT
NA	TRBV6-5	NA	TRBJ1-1	CAVSRFDTEAFF	TGTGCCGTGAGTCGGTTCGACACTGAAGCTTTCTTT
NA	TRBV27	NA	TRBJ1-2	CASSSLLYKTDYTF	TGTGCCAGCAGTTCCCTATTGTATAAGACAGACTACACCTTC
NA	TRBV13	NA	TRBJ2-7	CASSLHRGGKPYEQYF	TGTGCCAGCAGTCTTCACAGGGGGGGGAAACCCTACGAGCAGTACTTC
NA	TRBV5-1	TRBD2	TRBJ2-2	CASSPLAGGQDGELFF	TGCGCCAGCAGCCCCCTAGCGGGGGGGCAGGACGGGGAGCTGTTTTTT
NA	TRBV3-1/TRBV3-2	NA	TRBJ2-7	CASSQGRGSSYEQYF	TGTGCCAGCAGCCAAGGTAGGGGGTCCTCCTACGAGCAGTACTTC
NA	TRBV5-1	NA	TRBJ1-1	CASSLELDTEAFF	TGCGCCAGCAGCTTGGAGCTGGACACTGAAGCTTTCTTT
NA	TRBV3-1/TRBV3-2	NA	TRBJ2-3	CASSLGGAADTQYF	TGTGCCAGCAGCCTGGGGGGGGCCGCAGATACGCAGTATTTT
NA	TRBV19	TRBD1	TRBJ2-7	CASSRGTGTGSYEQYF	TGTGCCAGTAGTAGGGGGACCGGGACAGGATCCTACGAGCAGTACTTC
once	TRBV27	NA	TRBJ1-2	CASSWGRETNYGYTF	TGTGCCAGCAGTTGGGGCCGCGAGACTAACTATGGCTACACCTTC
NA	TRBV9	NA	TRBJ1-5	CASSGEDSNQPQHF	TGTGCCAGCTCAGGGGAAGATAGCAATCAGCCCCAGCATTTT
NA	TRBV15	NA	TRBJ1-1	CATSREPEPGTEAFF	TGTGCCACCAGCAGAGAACCAGAGCCGGGCACTGAAGCTTTCTTT
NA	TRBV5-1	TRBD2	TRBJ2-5	CASSQSLSGGAIETQYF	TGCGCCAGCAGCCAATCCCTTAGCGGGGGGGCGATTGAGACCCAGTACTTC
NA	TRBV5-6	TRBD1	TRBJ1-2	CASSPGQGGYGYTF	TGTGCCAGCAGCCCTGGACAGGGGGGCTATGGCTACACCTTC
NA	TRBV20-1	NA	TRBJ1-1	CSGGVTEAFF	TGCAGTGGGGGGGTCACTGAAGCTTTCTTT
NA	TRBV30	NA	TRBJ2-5	CAWSQNQETQYF	TGTGCCTGGAGCCAGAACCAAGAGACCCAGTACTTC
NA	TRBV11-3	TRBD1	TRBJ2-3	CASRLLPGQGICSTDTQYF	TGTGCCAGCAGACTCCTCCCGGGACAGGGAATATGTAGCACAGATACGCAGTATTTT
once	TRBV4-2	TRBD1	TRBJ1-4	CASSQETGGTNEKLFF	TGTGCCAGCAGCCAAGAAACAGGGGGTACTAATGAAAAACTGTTTTTT
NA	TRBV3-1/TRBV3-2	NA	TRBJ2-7	CASSQDWAGYEQYF	TGTGCCAGCAGCCAAGATTGGGCAGGCTACGAGCAGTACTTC
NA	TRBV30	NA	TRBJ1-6	CAWTRHPDSPLHF	TGTGCCTGGACCCGACATCCGGATTCACCCCTCCACTTT
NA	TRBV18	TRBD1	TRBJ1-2	CASSRLPSDRALGGYTF	TGTGCCAGCTCCCGCCTACCCTCAGACAGGGCCCTGGGTGGCTACACCTTC
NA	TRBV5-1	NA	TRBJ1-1	CASSLVGGGLTMNTEAFF	TGCGCCAGCAGCTTGGTCGGTGGGGGCCTGACCATGAACACTGAAGCTTTCTTT
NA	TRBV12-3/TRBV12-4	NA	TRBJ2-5	CASSLGERETQYF	TGTGCCAGCAGTTTAGGGGAGAGAGAGACCCAGTACTTC
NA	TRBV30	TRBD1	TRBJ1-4	CAWSETGGNEKLFF	TGTGCCTGGAGTGAAACAGGGGGGAATGAAAAACTGTTTTTT
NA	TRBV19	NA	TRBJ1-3	CASSRDGGNTIYF	TGTGCCAGTAGTAGAGACGGGGGAAACACCATATATTTT
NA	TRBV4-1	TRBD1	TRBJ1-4	CASSHRDSINEKLFF	TGCGCCAGCAGCCACCGGGACAGTATAAATGAAAAACTGTTTTTT
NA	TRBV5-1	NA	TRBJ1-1	CASSISPVNTEAFF	TGCGCCAGCAGCATATCTCCGGTGAACACTGAAGCTTTCTTT
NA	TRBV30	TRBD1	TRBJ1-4	CAWAGGLTNEKLFF	TGTGCCTGGGCAGGGGGCCTAACTAATGAAAAACTGTTTTTT
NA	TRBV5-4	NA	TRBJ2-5	CATTRVGQETQYF	TGTGCCACCACACGGGTCGGCCAAGAGACCCAGTACTTC
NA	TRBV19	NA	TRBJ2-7	CASSSQSGGNYEQYF	TGTGCCAGTTCCAGTCAAAGCGGAGGGAACTACGAGCAGTACTTC